In its sample, the clone carrying this TCR beta chain was seen a few times. CDR3 size: 17 residues. After removal of 3 bases from V and 6 bases from J, the junction contained 17 bases not matched to a gene. The germline V gene has CDR1 GTSNPN and CDR2 SVGIG (reference sequence). This sample was taken from a study of blood T cell repertoires in COVID-19. Study-wide context: T cells, B-cell-depleted T cells, or PBMCs supplied cDNA or gDNA.

Per the original data handling: Scientists estimated how many nucleated cells there were by amplifying reference gene primers. Sequenced by immunoSEQ multiplex PCR; TCRdb stores in-frame clones only, minus some. V and J calls plus clone size are reproduced from that table; the DNA served to infer D and trimming. This table holds 100,000 or so clones, approximately 80% found once. The receptor was derived from a human donor in a cohort sampled during active COVID-19. Sequencing was carried out using peripheral blood. The gene calls are TRBV30 and TRBJ1-1, with 9 bases aligning to TRBD1. The CDR3 sequence is CAWRTGTGRFKVPEAFF. DNA for the CDR3: TGTGCCTGGAGAACCGGGACAGGGCGTTTCAAGGTGCCTGAAGCTTTCTTT.